These 4 T cell receptor beta chains came from one sample sequenced in a study of human T cells and chemical hapten exposure. From the RACE reads, TCRdb called clonotypes with MiXCR, one entry per CDR3 protein. The table records 380,000 or so distinct CDR3 sequences, around 5.5% of them present only once. Noted time point: pre-sensitization, week 0. The treatment here: therapeutic diphenylcyclopropenone sensitization with weekly scalp DPC. The material was whole blood, obtained in connection with sensitization to the hapten diphenylcyclopropenone (DPC). These receptors were obtained from a woman under 30 with alopecia areata. Some clones in this sample may be carry-over from other donors' samples.

This clonotype was detected ten times or more. This chain joins TRBV25-1 and TRBJ2-1; TRBD2 aligns across 10 bases. Looked up from germline, CDR1 is MGHDK and CDR2 is SYGVNS. This CDR3 comprises 15 residues. Unmatched junction bases numbered 0, after V lost 2 bases and J lost 2 bases. The CDR3 loop is CASSESGGAYNEQFF. The CDR3 nucleotides read TGTGCCAGCAGTGAAAGCGGGGGGGCCTACAATGAGCAGTTCTTC.

The sample holds many counts of this clonotype. The chain links TRBV12-3 or TRBV12-4 to TRBJ2-1; D gene ambiguous. V lost 3 bases and J lost 2, with 8 bases in between. The CDR3 has 14 residues. The CDR3 spells CASSLVDTYNEQFF. CDR3 in DNA: TGTGCCAGCAGTTTGGTTGATACCTACAATGAGCAGTTCTTC.

The V and J genes are TRBV12-3 or TRBV12-4 and TRBJ2-5; tentatively, D is TRBD1 or TRBD2 (5 bases each). Between the trimmed V and J ends, which lost 6 bases and 9 bases, there was a span of 17 bases. This CDR3 comprises 13 residues. CDR3 protein: CASSYGRGMAQYF. The DNA of the CDR3 is TGTGCCAGCAGCTACGGACGGGGCATGGCCCAGTACTTC.

This clonotype came up many times. The V and J genes are TRBV6-5 and TRBJ1-3; D not certain. The CDR3 sequence is 15 residues long. From germline, CDR1 is MNHEY and CDR2 SVGAGI. V dropped 0 bases and J dropped 0 bases, with 6 bases sitting between them. This CDR3 is CASSYSRLSGNTIYF. The CDR3 nucleotides read TGTGCCAGCAGTTACTCGAGACTCTCTGGAAACACCATATATTTT.